The sample holds a few counts of the clone carrying this TCR beta chain. The data stem from a study of blood T cell repertoires in COVID-19. Looking at the study overall: Acute-phase and convalescent COVID-19 samples originated in the United States, Italy and Spain. From T cells, B-cell-depleted T cells, or PBMCs came the material, which was cDNA or gDNA.

Sequenced by immunoSEQ multiplex PCR; TCRdb stores in-frame clones only, minus some. The sample holds 50,000 or so clones; 82% are singletons and the top ten take roughly 11%. CDR1 MNHEY and CDR2 SVGEGT come from the germline V gene. Trimming took off 6 bases at V and 4 bases at J, with 15 bases between the two ends. CDR3 size: 14 residues. The clonotype was recovered from an elderly man with COVID-19, enrolled during active disease. The chain recombines TRBV6-2 or TRBV6-3 with TRBJ1-2; D not certain. The sample was peripheral blood. The CDR3 bases are TGTGCCAGCAGCTATACGAACGAGGGCTATGGCTACACCTTC. Translation: CASSYTNEGYGYTF.